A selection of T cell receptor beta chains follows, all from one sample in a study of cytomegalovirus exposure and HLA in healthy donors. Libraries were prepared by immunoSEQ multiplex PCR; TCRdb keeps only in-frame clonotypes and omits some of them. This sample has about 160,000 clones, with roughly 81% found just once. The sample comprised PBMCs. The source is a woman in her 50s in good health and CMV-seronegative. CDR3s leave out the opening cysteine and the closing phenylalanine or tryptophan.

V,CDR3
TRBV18,ASSPSGASNYGYT
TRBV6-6,ASSYPGGGNYGYT
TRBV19,ASSTTLDRVRVRNEQF
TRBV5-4,ASSKGLAESPAEQF
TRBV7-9,ASSFADRGQYEQY
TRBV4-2,ASSQPTGGRALNTGELF
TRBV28,ASSLLGNYEQY
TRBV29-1,SVDPQGLAGKYSYNEQF
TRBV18,ASSPYREDNSNQPQH
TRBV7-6,ASSPLTGGGYEQY
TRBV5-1,ASSLAGSYEQY
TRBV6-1,ASSDRRGGYT
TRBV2,ASSEARDRGYGYT
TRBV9,ASSVQVNTEAF
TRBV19,ATSNGRVSGELF
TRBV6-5,ASSGGRAGELF
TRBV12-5,ASGLVIGVGGHEQY
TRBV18,ASSPPSGQGNQPQH
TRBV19,ASSTDISVGGEQY
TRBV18,ASSPRAGTGDGYT
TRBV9,ASSGSGSYEQY
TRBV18,ASSPAGPPQH
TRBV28,ASSRNYGYT
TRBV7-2,ASSFGQGHQPQH
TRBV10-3,ATTPAGGPQDTQY
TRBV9,ASSEAYSGGAGDTQY
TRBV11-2,ASRTGLAYTGELF
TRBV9,ASSPAGAGAYEQY
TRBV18,ASSLRGDDGYT
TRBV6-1,ASARQGANYEQY
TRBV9,ASSAQQGANYGYT
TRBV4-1,ASSQASASGGLRGEQF
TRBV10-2,ASRLAGGQVEQY
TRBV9,ASNPAGATGELF
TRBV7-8,ASSTTPRNTEAF
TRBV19,ASSRGLIGQINQPQH
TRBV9,ASAQRGAVIDTQY
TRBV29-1,SVGRTGFHEQY